The 11 T cell receptor beta chains in this list originate from one sample, sequenced in a study of blood T cell repertoires in COVID-19 (dated by TCRdb to the early 2020s). The library was prepared using the immunoSEQ multiplex PCR assay. TCRdb stores this immuneACCESS table with in-frame sequences only. Part of the clones is absent; in the studies checked, under half of the shortfall reflects unresolved V genes, and no reason is known for the rest. Recorded for this sample are approximately 120,000 clones; around four fifths of them occurred a single time. The ten largest clonotypes hold roughly 13% of the sample. The sequenced material came from peripheral blood. Receptor source: a human donor in a cohort sampled during active COVID-19.

The chain employs TRBV3-1 (or the pseudogene TRBV3-2) and TRBJ2-3, with TRBD2 identical over 8 bases. The CDR3 has 16 residues. Germline values: CDR1 LGHDT, CDR2 YNNKEL (reference sequence). Trimming took 4 bases from V and 1 from J; bases not matched to a gene: 7. The CDR3 spells CASSPPGAGGTDTQYF. The CDR3 nucleotides are TGTGCCAGCAGCCCCCCGGGAGCGGGGGGCACAGATACGCAGTATTTT.

This chain joins TRBV6-1 and TRBJ2-7; possible D gene TRBD1, 5 bases. The germline gives CDR1 MNHNS, CDR2 SASEGT. The CDR3 consists of 15 residues. With 0 bases removed from V and 1 base from J, the gap between germline ends came to 10 bases. The CDR3 bases are TGTGCCAGCAGTGAAGCGCGCAGGGCTTCCTACGAGCAGTACTTC. Amino acids: CASSEARRASYEQYF.

This clone occurred once. The V gene is TRBV11-2, the J gene TRBJ2-7; D ambiguous. CDR3 length equals 14 residues. Germline CDR1 is SGHAT and CDR2 is FQNNGV. Between the trimmed V and J ends, which lost 0 bases and 2 bases, there was a span of 8 bases. CDR3 bases: TGTGCCAGCAGCTTAGAGAGACAACCCTACGAGCAGTACTTC. Its translation: CASSLERQPYEQYF.

The chain uses TRBV15 and TRBJ2-4, with a tentative D call TRBD1 (5 bases). In germline, CDR1 is LNHNV, CDR2 YYDKDF (reference sequence). Trimming shortened V by 4 bases and J by 3 bases, and 16 bases separated the two germline ends. The CDR3 length is 16 residues. The DNA of the CDR3 is TGTGCCACCAGCACACCCCCCCAGGGTGGCAAAAACATTCAGTACTTC. Translated: CATSTPPQGGKNIQYF. The complete variable domain, with remaining parts taken from reference TRBV15 and TRBJ2-4, reads DAMVIQNPRYQVTQFGKPVTLSCSQTLNHNVMYWYQQKSSQAPKLLFHYYDKDFNNEADTPDNFQSRRPNTSFCFLDIRSPGLGDTAMYLCATSTPPQGGKNIQYFGAGTRLSVL.

Of note for this clone: A read error may account for a junction end that differs from germline. The chain has TRBV7-7 and TRBJ2-7, with 8 bases aligning to TRBD1. The length of the CDR3 is 15 residues. Germline V CDR1 and CDR2: SSHAT, FNYEAQ (reference sequence). The CDR3 reads CASSLDSGRGRGKYF. The CDR3 nucleotides are TGTGCTAGCAGCTTAGATTCGGGCAGGGGGCGAGGTAAGTACTTC.

This sequence joins TRBV5-1 and TRBJ1-2; D may be TRBD1 (6 bases). The V gene's germline CDR1 is SGHRS and CDR2 YFSETQ. The length of the CDR3 is 14 residues. V was clipped by 0 bases and J by 8 bases, with 14 bases between them. The CDR3 nucleotides are TGCGCCAGCAGCTTGGAGGGGGGGCCGGAAGGCTACACCTTC. Protein sequence: CASSLEGGPEGYTF.

The chain employs TRBV27 and TRBJ2-7, with 11 bases identical to TRBD1. CDR1 and CDR2 from the germline V gene are MNHEY and SMNVEV (reference sequence). The CDR3 extends over 15 amino acids. The J segment lost 3 bases and the V segment lost 5 bases, leaving 6 bases of the junction unmatched. The CDR3 here is CASSAGTGGGYEQYF. The CDR3 nucleotides are TGTGCCAGCAGTGCCGGGACAGGGGGTGGCTACGAGCAGTACTTC.

The V gene is TRBV15, the J gene TRBJ1-2; TRBD1 matches 12 bases. From germline, CDR1 is LNHNV and CDR2 YYDKDF (reference sequence). The J segment lost 1 base and the V segment lost 0 bases, leaving 9 bases of the junction unmatched. There are 19 residues in the CDR3. The CDR3 DNA reads TGTGCCACCAGCAGAGATTTGGCAGGGACAGGGGGCGGTAACTATGGCTACACCTTC. Its translation: CATSRDLAGTGGGNYGYTF. Looking up the rest from reference TRBV15 and TRBJ1-2 gives the full variable domain: DAMVIQNPRYQVTQFGKPVTLSCSQTLNHNVMYWYQQKSSQAPKLLFHYYDKDFNNEADTPDNFQSRRPNTSFCFLDIRSPGLGDTAMYLCATSRDLAGTGGGNYGYTFGSGTRLTVV.

The chain recombines TRBV5-8 with TRBJ1-1; no definite D call. This CDR3 has 14 amino acids. Trimming removed 6 bases from V and 1 base from J, with 13 bases in between. Germline V lookup: CDR1 SGHTS, CDR2 YDEGEE. CDR3 loop: CASIRGPANTEAFF. CDR3 DNA sequence: TGTGCCAGCATTAGAGGCCCCGCGAACACTGAAGCTTTCTTT.

The J gene is TRBJ2-1, the V gene TRBV7-9, with D possibly matching TRBD1 (6 bases). V was shortened by 1 base and J by 4 bases, with 8 bases between the two germline ends. The CDR3 is 14 amino acids. CDR1 and CDR2 (germline): SEHNR, FQNEAQ (reference sequence). CDR3 protein: CASSLEGDYNEQFF. DNA of the CDR3: TGTGCCAGCAGCTTAGAGGGGGATTACAATGAGCAGTTCTTC.

The gene calls are TRBV5-1 and TRBJ2-2, with D perhaps matching TRBD1 (5 bases). Per germline, CDR1 SGHRS and CDR2 YFSETQ. The germline V and J ends were trimmed by 0 bases and 4 bases, with 7 bases remaining between them. This CDR3 region has 14 residues. The CDR3 is CASSLARVTGELFF. The CDR3 nucleotides are TGCGCCAGCAGCTTGGCCAGGGTCACCGGGGAGCTGTTTTTT.